This T cell receptor beta chain was identified during a study of CD8 T cells in Susac syndrome. Stable or active relapsing-remitting multiple sclerosis, untreated and meeting revised McDonald criteria, defined the controls. cDNA came from around 0.5 to 1 ug RNA primed by random hexamers. TCRdb analysed the immunoSEQ multiplex PCR reads with MiXCR anew, one entry per CDR3 protein. The data show about 210,000 distinct CDR3 sequences, approximately 95% seen once. This TCR was sampled from a human donor with multiple sclerosis. Material: CD4+ T cells from PBMCs.

The CDR3 DNA sequence: TGTGCCAGCAGACTCCTCCCCCGGACAGGGCATGGCTACACCTTC. Its protein product is CASRLLPRTGHGYTF. The genes are TRBV6-5 and TRBJ1-2; TRBD1 matches at 8 bases. CDR1 MNHEY and CDR2 SVGAGI come from the germline V gene. The CDR3 spans 15 residues. Germline trimming cut 6 bases from V and 6 bases from J; bases unmatched to any gene: 12.